The sequence of this T cell receptor beta chain was determined in a study of control samples from healthy donors and cancer patients. The germline V gene has CDR1 SGHNT and CDR2 YYREEE (reference sequence). CDR3 size: 16 residues. V trimming: 3 bases; J trimming: 6 bases; junction bases outside the gene matches: 7. Data came from immunoSEQ multiplex PCR; TCRdb stores just in-frame clones and leaves some out. The sample holds approximately 65,000 clones, nearly 90% seen once. This sequence was found in a man in his fifties or sixties with lung cancer. The rearrangement links TRBV5-4 to TRBJ2-2; 11 nucleotides line up with TRBD1. The source material was PBMCs. The DNA for the CDR3 is TGTGCCAGCAGCTGGGACAGGGGGTCTAAAGCCGGGGAGCTGTTTTTT. This encodes CASSWDRGSKAGELFF.